This T cell receptor beta chain was recovered during a study of technical replicates of blood from several donors. Here immunoSEQ multiplex PCR was the method, and the copy in TCRdb shows in-frame clones only, minus some. The profile covers roughly 70,000 clones, with approximately 97% appearing a single time and under 0.3% taken by the ten largest. J was trimmed by 4 bases and V by 4 bases; bases with no gene match: 4. This CDR3 has 15 amino acids. Germline CDR1 reads MNHEY; CDR2 reads SVGAGI. Sequences were obtained from T cells isolated from PBMCs. This TCR derives from a human donor in good health. V usage is TRBV6-5 and J usage is TRBJ2-1, with 10 bases matching TRBD1. This CDR3 is CASSLTGGKYNEQFF. CDR3 DNA sequence: TGTGCCAGCAGTTTGACAGGGGGCAAGTACAATGAGCAGTTCTTC.